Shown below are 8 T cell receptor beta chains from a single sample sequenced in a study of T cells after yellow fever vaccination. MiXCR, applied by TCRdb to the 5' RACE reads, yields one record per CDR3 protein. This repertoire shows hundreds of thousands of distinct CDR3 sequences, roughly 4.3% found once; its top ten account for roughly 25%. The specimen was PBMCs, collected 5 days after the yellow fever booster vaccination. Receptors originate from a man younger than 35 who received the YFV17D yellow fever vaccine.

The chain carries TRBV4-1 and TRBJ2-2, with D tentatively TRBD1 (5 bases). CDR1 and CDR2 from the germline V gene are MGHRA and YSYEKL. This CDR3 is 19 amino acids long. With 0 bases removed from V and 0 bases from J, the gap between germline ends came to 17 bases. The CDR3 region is CASSQDSLTRTTNTGELFF. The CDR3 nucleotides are TGCGCCAGCAGCCAAGATAGCCTTACCCGGACAACGAACACCGGGGAGCTGTTTTTT.

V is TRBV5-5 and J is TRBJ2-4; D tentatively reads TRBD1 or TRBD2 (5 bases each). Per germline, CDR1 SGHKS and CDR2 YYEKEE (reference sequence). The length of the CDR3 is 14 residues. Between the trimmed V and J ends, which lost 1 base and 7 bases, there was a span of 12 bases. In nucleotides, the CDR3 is TGTGCCAGCAGCTTGATGGGGGAGAGGAACATTCAGTACTTC. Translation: CASSLMGERNIQYF.

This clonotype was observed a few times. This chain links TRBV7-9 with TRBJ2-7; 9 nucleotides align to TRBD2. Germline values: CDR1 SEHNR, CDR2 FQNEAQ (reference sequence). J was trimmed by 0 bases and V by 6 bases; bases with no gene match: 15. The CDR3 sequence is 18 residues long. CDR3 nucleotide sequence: TGTGCCAGCAGGAGAAAGCCCTCAGCGGGGGGCCTCTCCTACGAGCAGTACTTC. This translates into CASRRKPSAGGLSYEQYF. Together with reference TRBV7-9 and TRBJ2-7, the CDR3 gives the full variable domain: DTGVSQNPRHKITKRGQNVTFRCDPISEHNRLYWYRQTLGQGPEFLTYFQNEAQLEKSRLLSDRFSAERPKGSFSTLEIQRTEQGDSAMYLCASRRKPSAGGLSYEQYFGPGTRLTVT.

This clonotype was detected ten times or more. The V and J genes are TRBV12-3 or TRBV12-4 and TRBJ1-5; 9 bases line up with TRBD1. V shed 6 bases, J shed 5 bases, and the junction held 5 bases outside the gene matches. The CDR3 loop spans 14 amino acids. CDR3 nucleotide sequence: TGTGCCAGCAGCTACAGGGGGCGGGATCAGCCCCAGCATTTT. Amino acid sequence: CASSYRGRDQPQHF.

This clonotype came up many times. CDR3 DNA: TGTGCCAGCAGCTTAATTCCTAGCGGGGGGGCTAATGAGCAGTTCTTC. Its protein is CASSLIPSGGANEQFF. This rearrangement joins TRBV7-2 to TRBJ2-1; 12 bases line up with TRBD2. Germline lookup yields CDR1 SGHTA and CDR2 FQGNSA. After removal of 2 bases from V and 7 bases from J, the junction contained 6 bases not matched to a gene. The CDR3 is made up of 16 amino acids.

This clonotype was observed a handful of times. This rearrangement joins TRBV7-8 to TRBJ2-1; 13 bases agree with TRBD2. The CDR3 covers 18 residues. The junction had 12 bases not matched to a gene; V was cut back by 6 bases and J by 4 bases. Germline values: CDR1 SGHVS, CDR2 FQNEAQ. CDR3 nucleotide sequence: TGTGCCAGCAGTTCTCGCCGCTGGACTAGCGGGGGATACAATGAGCAGTTCTTC. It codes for CASSSRRWTSGGYNEQFF.

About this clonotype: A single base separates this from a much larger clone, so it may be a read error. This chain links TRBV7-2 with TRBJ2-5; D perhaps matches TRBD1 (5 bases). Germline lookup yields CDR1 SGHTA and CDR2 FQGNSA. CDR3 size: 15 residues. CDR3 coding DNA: TGTGCCAGCAGCTTAGTCGGCAGGGTGGCTGAGACCAAGTACTTC. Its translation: CASSLVGRVAETKYF.

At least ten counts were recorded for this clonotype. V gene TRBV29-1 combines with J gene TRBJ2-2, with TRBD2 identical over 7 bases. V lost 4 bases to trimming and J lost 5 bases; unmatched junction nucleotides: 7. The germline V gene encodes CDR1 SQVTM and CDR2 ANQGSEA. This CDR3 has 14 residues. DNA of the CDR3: TGCAGCGTTGTGGAGCGGGGCGTGACCGGGGAGCTGTTTTTT. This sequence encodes CSVVERGVTGELFF.